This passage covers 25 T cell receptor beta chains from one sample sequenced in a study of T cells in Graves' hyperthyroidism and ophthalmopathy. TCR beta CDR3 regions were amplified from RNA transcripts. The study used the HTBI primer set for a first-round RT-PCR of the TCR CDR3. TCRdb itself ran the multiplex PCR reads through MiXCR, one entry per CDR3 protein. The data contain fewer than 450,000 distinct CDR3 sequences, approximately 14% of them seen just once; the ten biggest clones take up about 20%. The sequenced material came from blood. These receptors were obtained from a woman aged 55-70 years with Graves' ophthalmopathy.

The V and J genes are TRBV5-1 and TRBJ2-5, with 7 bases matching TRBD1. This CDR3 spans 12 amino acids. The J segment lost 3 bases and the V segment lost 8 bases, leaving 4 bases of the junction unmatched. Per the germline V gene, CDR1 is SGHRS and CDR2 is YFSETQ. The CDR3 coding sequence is TGCGCCAGTGGGACAGCCAAAGAGACCCAGTACTTC. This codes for CASGTAKETQYF.

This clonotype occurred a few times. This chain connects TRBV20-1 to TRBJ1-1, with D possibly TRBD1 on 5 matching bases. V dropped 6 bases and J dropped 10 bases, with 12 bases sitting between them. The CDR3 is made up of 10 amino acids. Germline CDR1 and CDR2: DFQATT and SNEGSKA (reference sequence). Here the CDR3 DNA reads TGCAGTGCAACACGGGGGATAGCTTTCTTT. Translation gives CSATRGIAFF.

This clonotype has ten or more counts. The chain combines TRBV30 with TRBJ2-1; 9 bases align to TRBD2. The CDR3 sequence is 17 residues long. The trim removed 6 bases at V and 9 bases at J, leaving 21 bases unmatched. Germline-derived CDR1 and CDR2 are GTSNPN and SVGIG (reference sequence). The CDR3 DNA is TGTGCCTGCCCAGGGCCCAGCTTCCGCCCAGCGGGAGGTGAGCAGTTCTTC. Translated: CACPGPSFRPAGGEQFF.

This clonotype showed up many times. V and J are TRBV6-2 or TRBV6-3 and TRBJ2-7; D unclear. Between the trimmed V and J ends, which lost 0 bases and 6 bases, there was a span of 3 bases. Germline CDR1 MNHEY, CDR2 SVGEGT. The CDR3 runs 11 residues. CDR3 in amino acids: CASSYSTEQYF. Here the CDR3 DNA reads TGTGCCAGCAGTTACTCGACCGAGCAGTACTTC.

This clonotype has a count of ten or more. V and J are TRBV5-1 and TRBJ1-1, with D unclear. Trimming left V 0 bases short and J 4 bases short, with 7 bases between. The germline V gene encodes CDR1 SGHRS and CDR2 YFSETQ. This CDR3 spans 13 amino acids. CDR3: CASSLEQLTEAFF. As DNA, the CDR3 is TGCGCCAGCAGCTTGGAACAGCTCACTGAAGCTTTCTTT.

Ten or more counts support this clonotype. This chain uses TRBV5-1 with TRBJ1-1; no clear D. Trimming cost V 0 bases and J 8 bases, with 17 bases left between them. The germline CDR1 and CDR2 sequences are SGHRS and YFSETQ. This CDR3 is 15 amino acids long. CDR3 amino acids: CASSLESLGTGEAFF. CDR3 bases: TGCGCCAGCAGCTTGGAATCATTGGGAACCGGAGAAGCTTTCTTT.

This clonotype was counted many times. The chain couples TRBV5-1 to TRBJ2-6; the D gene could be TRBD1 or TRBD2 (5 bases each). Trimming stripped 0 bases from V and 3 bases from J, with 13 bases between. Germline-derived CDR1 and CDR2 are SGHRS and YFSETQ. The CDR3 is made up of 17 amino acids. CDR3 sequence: CASSLVAWGIGANVLTF. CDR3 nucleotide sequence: TGCGCCAGCAGCTTGGTGGCATGGGGGATTGGGGCCAACGTCCTGACTTTC.

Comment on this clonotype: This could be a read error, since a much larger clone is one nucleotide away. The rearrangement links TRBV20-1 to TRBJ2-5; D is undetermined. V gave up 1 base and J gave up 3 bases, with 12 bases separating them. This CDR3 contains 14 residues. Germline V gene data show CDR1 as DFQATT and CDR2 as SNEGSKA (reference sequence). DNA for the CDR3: TGCAGTGCTAGAGTGTTTGCGGAAGAAGAGACCCAGTACTTC. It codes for CSARVFAEEETQYF.

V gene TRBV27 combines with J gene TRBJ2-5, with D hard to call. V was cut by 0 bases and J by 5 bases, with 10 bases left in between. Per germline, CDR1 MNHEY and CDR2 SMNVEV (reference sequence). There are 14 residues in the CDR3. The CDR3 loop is CASSLSRFRETQYF. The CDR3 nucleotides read TGTGCCAGCAGTTTATCGCGGTTTCGGGAGACCCAGTACTTC.

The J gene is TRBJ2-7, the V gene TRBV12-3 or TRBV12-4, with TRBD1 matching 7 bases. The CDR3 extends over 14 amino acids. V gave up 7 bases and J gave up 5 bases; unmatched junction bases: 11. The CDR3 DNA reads TGTGCCAGCAACCGAGGGGGCGCGAGCCACGAGCAGTACTTC. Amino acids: CASNRGGASHEQYF.

The CDR3 loop reads CATSRVSELETQYF. The CDR3 DNA follows: TGTGCCACCAGCCGCGTCTCGGAGCTGGAGACCCAGTACTTC. The rearrangement links TRBV15 to TRBJ2-5; D is unresolved. CDR3 length: 14 residues. Germline CDR1 is LNHNV and CDR2 is YYDKDF (reference sequence). Trimming took off 5 bases at V and 5 bases at J, with 15 bases between the two ends.

CDR3 in DNA: TGCGCCAGCCGTCTATGGAACAATGAGCAGTTCTTC. Translation: CASRLWNNEQFF. This rearrangement joins TRBV5-1 to TRBJ2-1; D is undetermined. V lost 7 bases and J 5 bases, leaving 10 bases between the germline ends. CDR1 and CDR2 from the germline V gene are SGHRS and YFSETQ. This CDR3 has 12 amino acids.

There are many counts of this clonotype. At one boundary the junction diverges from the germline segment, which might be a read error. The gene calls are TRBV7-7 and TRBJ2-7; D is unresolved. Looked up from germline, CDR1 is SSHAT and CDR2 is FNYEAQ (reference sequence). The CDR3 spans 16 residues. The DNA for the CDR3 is TGTGCTAGCAGCTTAGTGCTACGTAAGGGCTCCTACGAGCAGTACTTC. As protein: CASSLVLRKGSYEQYF. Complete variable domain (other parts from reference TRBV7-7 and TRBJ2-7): GAGVSQSPRYKVTKRGQDVTLRCDPISSHATLYWYQQALGQGPEFLTYFNYEAQPDKSGLPSDRFSAERPEGSISTLTIQRTEQRDSAMYRCASSLVLRKGSYEQYFGPGTRLTVT.

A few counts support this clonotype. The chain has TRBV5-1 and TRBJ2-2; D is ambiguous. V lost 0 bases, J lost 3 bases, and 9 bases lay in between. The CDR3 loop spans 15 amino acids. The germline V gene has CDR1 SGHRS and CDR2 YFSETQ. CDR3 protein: CASSLAAGDTGELFF. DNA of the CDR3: TGCGCCAGCAGCTTGGCCGCTGGGGACACCGGGGAGCTGTTTTTT.

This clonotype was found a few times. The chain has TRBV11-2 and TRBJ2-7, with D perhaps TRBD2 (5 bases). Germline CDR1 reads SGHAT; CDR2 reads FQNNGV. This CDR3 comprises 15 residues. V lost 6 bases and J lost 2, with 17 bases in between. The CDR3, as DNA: TGTGCCAGCAGTTTTGAGGGCAGTAGCCCCTACGAGCAGTACTTC. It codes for CASSFEGSSPYEQYF.

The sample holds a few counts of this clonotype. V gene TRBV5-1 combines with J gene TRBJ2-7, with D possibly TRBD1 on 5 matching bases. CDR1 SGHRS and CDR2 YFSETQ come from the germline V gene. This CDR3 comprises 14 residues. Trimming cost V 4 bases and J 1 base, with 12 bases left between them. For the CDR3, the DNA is TGCGCCAGCAGCGCCAGGGTAGGATCCTACGAGCAGTACTTC. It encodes CASSARVGSYEQYF. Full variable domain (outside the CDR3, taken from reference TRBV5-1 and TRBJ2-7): KAGVTQTPRYLIKTRGQQVTLSCSPISGHRSVSWYQQTPGQGLQFLFEYFSETQRNKGNFPGRFSGRQFSNSRSEMNVSTLELGDSALYLCASSARVGSYEQYFGPGTRLTVT.

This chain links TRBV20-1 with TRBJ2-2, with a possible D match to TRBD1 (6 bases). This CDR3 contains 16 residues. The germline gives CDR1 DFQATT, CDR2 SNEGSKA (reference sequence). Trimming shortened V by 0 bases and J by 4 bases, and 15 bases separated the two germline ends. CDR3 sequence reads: CSAREGRGFGTGELFF. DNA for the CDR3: TGCAGTGCTAGAGAGGGCAGGGGATTTGGCACCGGGGAGCTGTTTTTT.

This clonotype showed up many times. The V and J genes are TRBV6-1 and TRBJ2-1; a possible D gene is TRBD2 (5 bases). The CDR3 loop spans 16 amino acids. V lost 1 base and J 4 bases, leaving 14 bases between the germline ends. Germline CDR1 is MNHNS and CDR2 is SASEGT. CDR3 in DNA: TGTGCCAGCAGTGAAGGCGGCGGAGGCGGGTACAATGAGCAGTTCTTC. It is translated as CASSEGGGGGYNEQFF.

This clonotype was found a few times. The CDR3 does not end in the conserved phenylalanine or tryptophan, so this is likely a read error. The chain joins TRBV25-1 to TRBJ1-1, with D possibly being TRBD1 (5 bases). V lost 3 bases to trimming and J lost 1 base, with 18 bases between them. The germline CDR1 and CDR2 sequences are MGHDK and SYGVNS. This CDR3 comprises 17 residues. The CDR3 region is CASSDERGDLGNTEAFS. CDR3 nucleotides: TGTGCCAGCAGTGATGAGCGGGGGGACCTTGGGAACACTGAAGCTTTCTCT.

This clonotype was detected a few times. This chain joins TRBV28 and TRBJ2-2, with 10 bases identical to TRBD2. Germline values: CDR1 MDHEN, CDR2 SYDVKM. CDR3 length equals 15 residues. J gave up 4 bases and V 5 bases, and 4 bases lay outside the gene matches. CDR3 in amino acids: CASSRSGRATGELFF. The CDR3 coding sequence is TGTGCCAGCAGTCGGAGCGGGAGGGCCACCGGGGAGCTGTTTTTT.

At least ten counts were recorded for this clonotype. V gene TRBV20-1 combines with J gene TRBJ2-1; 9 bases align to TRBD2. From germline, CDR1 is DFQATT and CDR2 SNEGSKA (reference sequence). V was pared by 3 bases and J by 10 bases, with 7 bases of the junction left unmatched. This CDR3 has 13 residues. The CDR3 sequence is CSASLAGFGEQFF. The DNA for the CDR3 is TGCAGTGCTAGCCTAGCGGGATTCGGGGAGCAGTTCTTC.

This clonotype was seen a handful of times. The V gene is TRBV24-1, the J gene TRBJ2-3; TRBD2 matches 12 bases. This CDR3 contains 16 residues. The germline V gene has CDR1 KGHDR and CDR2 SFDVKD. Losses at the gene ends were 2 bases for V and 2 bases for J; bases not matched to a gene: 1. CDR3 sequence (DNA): TGTGCCACCAGTGATTGGACTAGCGGGAACACAGATACGCAGTATTTT. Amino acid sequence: CATSDWTSGNTDTQYF.

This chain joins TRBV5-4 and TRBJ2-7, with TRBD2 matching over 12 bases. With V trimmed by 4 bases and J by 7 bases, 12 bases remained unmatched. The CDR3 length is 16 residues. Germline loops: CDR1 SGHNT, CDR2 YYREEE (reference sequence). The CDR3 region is CASSRRLAGASREQYF. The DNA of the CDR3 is TGTGCCAGCAGCCGACGACTAGCGGGAGCCTCGAGGGAGCAGTACTTC.

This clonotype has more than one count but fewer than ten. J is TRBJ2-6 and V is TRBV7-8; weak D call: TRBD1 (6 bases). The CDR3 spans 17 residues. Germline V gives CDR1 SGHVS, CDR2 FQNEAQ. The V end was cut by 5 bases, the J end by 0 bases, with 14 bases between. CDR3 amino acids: CASSRTVLFSGANVLTF. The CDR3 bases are TGTGCCAGCAGCCGGACAGTTCTCTTCTCTGGGGCCAACGTCCTGACTTTC.

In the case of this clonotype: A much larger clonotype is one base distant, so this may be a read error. As DNA, the CDR3 is TGTGCCAACAGCCAAGGGACAGGGGGCGCGGATGAGCAGTTCTTC. Translated: CANSQGTGGADEQFF. The V call is TRBV3-1, the J call TRBJ2-1; TRBD1 aligns across 12 bases. Per germline, CDR1 LGHDT and CDR2 YNNKEL (reference sequence). The CDR3 has 15 residues.